These T cell receptor beta chains were read from a single sample in a study of T-cell reconstitution after alpha-beta-depleted transplantation in children. MiXCR, applied by TCRdb to the PCR reads, yields one record per CDR3 protein. The sample consists of around 450,000 distinct CDR3 sequences, roughly 44% of them appearing once. The input for sequencing was PBMCs, taken before TCRalphabeta/CD19-depleted stem cell transplant. The receptor source for this set is a girl aged 2-10 years with aplastic anemia, due to receive a stem cell transplant. CDR3s leave out the opening cysteine and the closing phenylalanine or tryptophan.

v_gene	j_gene	CDR3aa
TRBV5-1	TRBJ2-2	ASSSGLTNTGELF
TRBV5-6	TRBJ2-1	ASSSGLGEQF
TRBV12-3/TRBV12-4	TRBJ1-1	ASSLAEAPGTEAF
TRBV20-1	TRBJ2-1	SASPLIAALNNEQF
TRBV20-1	TRBJ2-1	SAIQRSSYNEQF
TRBV20-1	TRBJ2-1	SAATLRTSGRSDNEQF
TRBV2	TRBJ1-6	ASSEDSPRHLH
TRBV3-1	TRBJ1-1	ASSHRENTEAF
TRBV30	TRBJ1-1	AWNTGEWTEAF
TRBV6-1	TRBJ1-2	ASSGVGGAIGYT
TRBV7-2	TRBJ1-4	ASSLDTGNEKLF
TRBV12-3/TRBV12-4	TRBJ1-5	ASSFGSRGVYQPQH
TRBV5-1	TRBJ1-5	ASSVTGENQPQH
TRBV9	TRBJ2-1	ASSVTGARLNYNEQF
TRBV7-2	TRBJ1-6	ASSAPLGVSPLH
TRBV6-1	TRBJ2-1	ASSGRGHNEQF
TRBV20-1	TRBJ2-5	SASRLGGPGTQY
TRBV7-9	TRBJ2-3	ASSYLSLSTDTQY
TRBV20-1	TRBJ1-5	SARTTLTPGQPQH
TRBV28	TRBJ2-1	ASSEPGSGSDEQF
TRBV7-9	TRBJ1-4	ASFPRQGNEKLF
TRBV29-1	TRBJ1-4	SGSTGPLEKLF
TRBV4-2	TRBJ2-7	ASSNTGEQY
TRBV6-2/TRBV6-3	TRBJ2-1	ASSYTVANEQF